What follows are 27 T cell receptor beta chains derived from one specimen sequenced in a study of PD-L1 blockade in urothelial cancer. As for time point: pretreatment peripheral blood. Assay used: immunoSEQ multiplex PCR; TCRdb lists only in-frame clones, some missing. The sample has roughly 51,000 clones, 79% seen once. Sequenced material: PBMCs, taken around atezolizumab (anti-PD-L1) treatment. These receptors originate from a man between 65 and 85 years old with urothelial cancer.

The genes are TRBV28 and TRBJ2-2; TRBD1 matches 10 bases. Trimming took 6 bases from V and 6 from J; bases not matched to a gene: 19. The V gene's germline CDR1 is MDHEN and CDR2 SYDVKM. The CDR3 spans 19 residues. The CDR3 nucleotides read TGTGCCAGCAGCTTTTTCCGCTTGGCCGGGACAGGGGTACCCGGGGAGCTGTTTTTT. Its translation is CASSFFRLAGTGVPGELFF.

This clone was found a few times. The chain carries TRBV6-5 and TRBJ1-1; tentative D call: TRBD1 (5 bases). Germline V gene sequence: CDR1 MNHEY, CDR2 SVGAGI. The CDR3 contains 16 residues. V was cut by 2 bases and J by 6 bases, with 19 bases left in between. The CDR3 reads CASSYGQGLRTAEAFF. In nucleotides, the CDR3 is TGTGCCAGCAGTTACGGGCAGGGCTTGAGAACCGCTGAAGCTTTCTTT.

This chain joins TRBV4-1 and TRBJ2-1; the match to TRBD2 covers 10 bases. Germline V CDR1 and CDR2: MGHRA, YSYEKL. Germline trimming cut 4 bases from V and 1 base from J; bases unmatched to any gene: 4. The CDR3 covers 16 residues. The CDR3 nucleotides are TGCGCCAGCAGCCCCGGACTAGCGGATTCCTACAATGAGCAGTTCTTC. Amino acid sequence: CASSPGLADSYNEQFF.

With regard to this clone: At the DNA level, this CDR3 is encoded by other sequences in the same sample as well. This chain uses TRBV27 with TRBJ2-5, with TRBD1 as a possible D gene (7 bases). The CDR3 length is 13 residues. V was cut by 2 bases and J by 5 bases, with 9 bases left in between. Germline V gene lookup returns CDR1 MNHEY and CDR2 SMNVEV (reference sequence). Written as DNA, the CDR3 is TGTGCCAGCAGTTTAGGAGGGGGCGAGACCCAGTACTTC. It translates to CASSLGGGETQYF.

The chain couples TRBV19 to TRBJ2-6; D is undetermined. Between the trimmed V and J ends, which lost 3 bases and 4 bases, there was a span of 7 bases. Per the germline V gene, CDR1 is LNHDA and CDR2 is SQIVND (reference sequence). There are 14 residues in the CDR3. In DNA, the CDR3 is TGTGCCAGTAGTATCTCGAGGGGGGCCAACGTCCTGACTTTC. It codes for CASSISRGANVLTF. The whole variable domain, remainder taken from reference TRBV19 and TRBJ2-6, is DGGITQSPKYLFRKEGQNVTLSCEQNLNHDAMYWYRQDPGQGLRLIYYSQIVNDFQKGDIAEGYSVSREKKESFPLTVTSAQKNPTAFYLCASSISRGANVLTFGAGSRLTVL.

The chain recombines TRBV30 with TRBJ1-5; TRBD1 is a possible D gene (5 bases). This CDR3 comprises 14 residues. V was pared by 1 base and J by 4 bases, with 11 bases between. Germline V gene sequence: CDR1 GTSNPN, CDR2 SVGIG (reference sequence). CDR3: CAWSAPGGNQPQHF. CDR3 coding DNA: TGTGCCTGGAGTGCCCCTGGGGGGAATCAGCCCCAGCATTTT.

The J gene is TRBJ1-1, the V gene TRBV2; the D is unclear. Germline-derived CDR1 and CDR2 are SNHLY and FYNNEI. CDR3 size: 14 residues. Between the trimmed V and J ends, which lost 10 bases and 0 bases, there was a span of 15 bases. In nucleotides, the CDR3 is TGTGCCACCGACCGGACGGGATTGAACACTGAAGCTTTCTTT. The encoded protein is CATDRTGLNTEAFF. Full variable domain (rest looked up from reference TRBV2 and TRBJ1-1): EPEVTQTPSHQVTQMGQEVILRCVPISNHLYFYWYRQILGQKVEFLVSFYNNEISEKSEIFDDQFSVERPDGSNFTLKIRSTKLEDSAMYFCATDRTGLNTEAFFGQGTRLTVV.

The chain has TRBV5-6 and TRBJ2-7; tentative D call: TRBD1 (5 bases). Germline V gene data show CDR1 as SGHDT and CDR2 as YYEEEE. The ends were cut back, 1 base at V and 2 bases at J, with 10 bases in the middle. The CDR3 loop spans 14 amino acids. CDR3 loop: CASSLTAGTYEQYF. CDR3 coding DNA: TGTGCCAGCAGCTTGACAGCAGGGACCTACGAGCAGTACTTC. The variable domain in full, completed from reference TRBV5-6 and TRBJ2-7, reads DAGVTQSPTHLIKTRGQQVTLRCSPKSGHDTVSWYQQALGQGPQFIFQYYEEEERQRGNFPDRFSGHQFPNYSSELNVNALLLGDSALYLCASSLTAGTYEQYFGPGTRLTVT.

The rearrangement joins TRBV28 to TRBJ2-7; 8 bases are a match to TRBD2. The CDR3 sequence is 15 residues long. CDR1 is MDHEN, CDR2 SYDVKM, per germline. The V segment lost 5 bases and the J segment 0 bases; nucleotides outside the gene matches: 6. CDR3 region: CASSPLSGSSYEQYF. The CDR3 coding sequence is TGTGCCAGCAGTCCCCTGAGCGGGAGCTCCTACGAGCAGTACTTC.

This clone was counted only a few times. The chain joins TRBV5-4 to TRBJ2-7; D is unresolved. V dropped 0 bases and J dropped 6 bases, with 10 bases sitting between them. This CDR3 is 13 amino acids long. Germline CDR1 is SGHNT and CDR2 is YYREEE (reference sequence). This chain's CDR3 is CASSLDTESEQYF. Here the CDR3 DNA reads TGTGCCAGCAGCTTGGATACGGAGAGCGAGCAGTACTTC.

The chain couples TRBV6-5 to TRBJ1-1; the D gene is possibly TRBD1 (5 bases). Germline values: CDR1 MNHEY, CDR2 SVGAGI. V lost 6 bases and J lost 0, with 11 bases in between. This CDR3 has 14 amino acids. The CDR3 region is CASSPGRVNTEAFF. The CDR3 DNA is TGTGCCAGCAGCCCAGGCAGGGTGAACACTGAAGCTTTCTTT.

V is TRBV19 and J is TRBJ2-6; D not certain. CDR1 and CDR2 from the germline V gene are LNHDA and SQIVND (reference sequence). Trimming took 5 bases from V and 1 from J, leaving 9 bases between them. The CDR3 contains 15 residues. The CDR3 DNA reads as TGTGCCAGTAGTTTCGACATTTCTGGGGCCAACGTCCTGACTTTC. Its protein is CASSFDISGANVLTF. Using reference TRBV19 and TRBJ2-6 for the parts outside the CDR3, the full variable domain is DGGITQSPKYLFRKEGQNVTLSCEQNLNHDAMYWYRQDPGQGLRLIYYSQIVNDFQKGDIAEGYSVSREKKESFPLTVTSAQKNPTAFYLCASSFDISGANVLTFGAGSRLTVL.

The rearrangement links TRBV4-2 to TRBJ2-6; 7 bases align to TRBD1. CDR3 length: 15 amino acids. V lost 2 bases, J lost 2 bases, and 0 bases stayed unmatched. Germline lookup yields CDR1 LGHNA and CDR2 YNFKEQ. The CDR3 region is CASSQTGAGANVLTF. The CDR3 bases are TGTGCCAGCAGCCAAACAGGGGCTGGGGCCAACGTCCTGACTTTC.

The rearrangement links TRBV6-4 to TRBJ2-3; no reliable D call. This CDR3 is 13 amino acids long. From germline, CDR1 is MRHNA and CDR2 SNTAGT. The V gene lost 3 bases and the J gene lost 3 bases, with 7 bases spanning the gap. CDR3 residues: CASSEQATDTQYF. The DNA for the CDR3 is TGTGCCAGCAGTGAGCAGGCGACAGATACGCAGTATTTT.

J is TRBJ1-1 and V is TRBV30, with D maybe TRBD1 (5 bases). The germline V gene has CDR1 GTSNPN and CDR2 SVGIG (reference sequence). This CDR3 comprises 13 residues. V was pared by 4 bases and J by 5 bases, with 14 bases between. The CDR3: CAWIFQGTTEAFF. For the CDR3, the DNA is TGTGCCTGGATTTTTCAGGGTACGACTGAAGCTTTCTTT.

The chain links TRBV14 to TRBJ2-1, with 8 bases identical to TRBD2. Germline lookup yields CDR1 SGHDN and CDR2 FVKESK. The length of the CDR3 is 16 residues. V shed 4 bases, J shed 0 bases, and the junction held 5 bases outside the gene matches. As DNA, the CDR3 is TGTGCCAGCAGCCCGGGGGGGCTCCTCTCCTACAATGAGCAGTTCTTC. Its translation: CASSPGGLLSYNEQFF.

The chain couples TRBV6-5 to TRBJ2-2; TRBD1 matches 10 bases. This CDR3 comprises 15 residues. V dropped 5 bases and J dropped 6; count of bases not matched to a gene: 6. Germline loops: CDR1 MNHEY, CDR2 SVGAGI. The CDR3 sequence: CASSTGQGVAGELFF. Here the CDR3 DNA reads TGTGCCAGCAGTACCGGACAGGGGGTAGCCGGGGAGCTGTTTTTT.

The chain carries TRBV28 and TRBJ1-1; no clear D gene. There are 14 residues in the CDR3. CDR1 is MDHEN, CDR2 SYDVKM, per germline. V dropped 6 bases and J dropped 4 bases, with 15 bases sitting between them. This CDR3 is CASRETPSSTEAFF. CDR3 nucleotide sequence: TGTGCCAGCAGAGAGACACCCTCAAGCACTGAAGCTTTCTTT. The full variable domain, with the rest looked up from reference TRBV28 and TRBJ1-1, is DVKVTQSSRYLVKRTGEKVFLECVQDMDHENMFWYRQDPGLGLRLIYFSYDVKMKEKGDIPEGYSVSREKKERFSLILESASTNQTSMYLCASRETPSSTEAFFGQGTRLTVV.

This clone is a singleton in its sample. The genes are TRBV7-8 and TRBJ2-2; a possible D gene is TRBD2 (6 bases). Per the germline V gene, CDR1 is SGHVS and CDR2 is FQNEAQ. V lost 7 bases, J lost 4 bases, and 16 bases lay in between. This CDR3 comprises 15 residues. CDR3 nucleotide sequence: TGTGCCAGCATCCCACCGGGACTCCGCACCGGGGAGCTGTTTTTT. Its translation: CASIPPGLRTGELFF. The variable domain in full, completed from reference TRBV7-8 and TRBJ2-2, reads GAGVSQSPRYKVAKRGQDVALRCDPISGHVSLFWYQQALGQGPEFLTYFQNEAQLDKSGLPSDRFFAERPEGSVSTLKIQRTQQEDSAVYLCASIPPGLRTGELFFGEGSRLTVL.

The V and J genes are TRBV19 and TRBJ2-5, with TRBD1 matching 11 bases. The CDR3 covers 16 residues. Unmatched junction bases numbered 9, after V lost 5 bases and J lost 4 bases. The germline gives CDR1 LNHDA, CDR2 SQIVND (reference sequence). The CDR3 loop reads CASSPPGQGGRETQYF. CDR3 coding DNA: TGTGCCAGTAGTCCACCGGGACAGGGGGGACGAGAGACCCAGTACTTC.

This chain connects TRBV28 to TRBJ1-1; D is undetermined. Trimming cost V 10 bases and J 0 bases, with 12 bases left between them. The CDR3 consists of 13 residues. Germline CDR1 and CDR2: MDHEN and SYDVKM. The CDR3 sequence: CATRRAVNTEAFF. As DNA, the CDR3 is TGTGCCACCCGGAGGGCCGTGAACACTGAAGCTTTCTTT.

DNA of the CDR3: TGTGCCAGCAGTCCACTACTAGCGGGAGCGGTCCTTGCGCAGTATTTT. This codes for CASSPLLAGAVLAQYF. The rearrangement links TRBV11-2 to TRBJ2-3; 11 nucleotides line up with TRBD2. Losses at the gene ends were 6 bases for V and 10 bases for J; bases not matched to a gene: 15. From germline, CDR1 is SGHAT and CDR2 FQNNGV. The CDR3 loop spans 16 amino acids.

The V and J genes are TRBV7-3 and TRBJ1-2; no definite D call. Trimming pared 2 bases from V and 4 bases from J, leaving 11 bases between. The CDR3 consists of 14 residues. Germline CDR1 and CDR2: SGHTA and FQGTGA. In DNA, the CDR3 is TGTGCCAGCAGCTTAGATGGGGAGGGCTATGGCTACACCTTC. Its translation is CASSLDGEGYGYTF. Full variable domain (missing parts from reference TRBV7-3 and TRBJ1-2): GAGVSQTPSNKVTEKGKYVELRCDPISGHTALYWYRQSLGQGPEFLIYFQGTGAADDSGLPNDRFFAVRPEGSVSTLKIQRTERGDSAVYLCASSLDGEGYGYTFGSGTRLTVV.

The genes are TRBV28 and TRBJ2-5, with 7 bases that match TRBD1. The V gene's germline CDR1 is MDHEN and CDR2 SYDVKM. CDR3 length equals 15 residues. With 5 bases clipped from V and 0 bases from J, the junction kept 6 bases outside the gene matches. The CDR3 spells CASSRPGQNQETQYF. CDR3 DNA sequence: TGTGCCAGCAGTCGCCCGGGACAGAACCAAGAGACCCAGTACTTC. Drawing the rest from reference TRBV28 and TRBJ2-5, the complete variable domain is DVKVTQSSRYLVKRTGEKVFLECVQDMDHENMFWYRQDPGLGLRLIYFSYDVKMKEKGDIPEGYSVSREKKERFSLILESASTNQTSMYLCASSRPGQNQETQYFGPGTRLLVL.

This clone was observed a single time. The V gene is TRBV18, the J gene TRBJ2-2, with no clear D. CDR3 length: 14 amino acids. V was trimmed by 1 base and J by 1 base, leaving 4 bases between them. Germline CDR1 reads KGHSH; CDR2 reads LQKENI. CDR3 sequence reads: CASSPLMNTGELFF. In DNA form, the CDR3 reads TGTGCCAGCTCACCACTTATGAACACCGGGGAGCTGTTTTTT.

The CDR3 nucleotides read TGTGCCTGGAAAGAAGTTAAGCGGGAGTCGAGTGAGCAGTTCTTC. As protein: CAWKEVKRESSEQFF. V and J are TRBV30 and TRBJ2-1; TRBD2 matches at 8 bases. The CDR3 is made up of 15 amino acids. From germline, CDR1 is GTSNPN and CDR2 SVGIG (reference sequence). The trim removed 4 bases at V and 9 bases at J, leaving 14 bases unmatched.

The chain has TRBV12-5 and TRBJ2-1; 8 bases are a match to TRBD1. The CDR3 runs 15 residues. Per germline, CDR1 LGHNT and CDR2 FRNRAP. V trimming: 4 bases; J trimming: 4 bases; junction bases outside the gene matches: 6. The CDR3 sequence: CASGSRTGGYNEQFF. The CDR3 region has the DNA TGTGCTAGTGGTTCGAGAACAGGGGGGTACAATGAGCAGTTCTTC.